What follows are 2 T cell receptor beta chains derived from one specimen sequenced in a study of blood T cells in healthy people across ages. Through a sample-barcoded 5' primer and a J-beta primer mix, a second PCR was run for roughly 6 to 12 cycles. TCRdb re-analysed the 5' RACE reads in MiXCR, keeping a single row per CDR3 protein. The sample lists some 1.4 million distinct CDR3 sequences, 42% occurring once. Source material: blood. These receptors originate from a woman aged 18-29 years in good health.

The rearrangement joins TRBV3-1 to TRBJ2-1; TRBD1 aligns across 8 bases. Unmatched junction bases numbered 6, after V lost 3 bases and J lost 8 bases. The CDR3 length is 14 residues. CDR1 is LGHDT, CDR2 YNNKEL, per germline (reference sequence). CDR3 DNA sequence: TGTGCCAGCAGCCAGGACAGGGTTGTGGATGAGCAGTTCTTC. Translation: CASSQDRVVDEQFF.

This chain uses TRBV2 with TRBJ1-2; D might be TRBD1 (6 bases). The CDR3 extends over 13 amino acids. Germline CDR1 and CDR2: SNHLY and FYNNEI. V lost 8 bases to trimming and J lost 8 bases, with 18 bases between them. In DNA form, the CDR3 reads TGTGCCAGCCTGGGTCCAGGGGAATACGGCTACACCTTC. Translating it yields CASLGPGEYGYTF.